What follows is one TCR beta chain and its context. The antigen it binds to is not known. No much larger clonotype is one base removed from it; base qualities were not supplied. The roughly 39 donors, aged about 6 to 95 years, were systemically healthy Caucasian individuals from Russia. Roughly 10 milliliters of peripheral blood were drawn from each donor into EDTA-treated Vacutainer tubes. Ficoll-Paque density-gradient centrifugation was used to isolate PBMCs, with at least 7 million obtained per sample. Trizol reagent was used to extract total RNA from the PBMCs, yielding at least 6 micrograms per sample. For every donor, flow cytometry on a PBMC aliquot measured the percentage of naive CD45RAhigh/CD27high T cells. The record originates from a study of blood T cells in healthy people across ages (dated by TCRdb to the mid-2010s). At the level of the whole study: Template switching captured roughly one uniquely barcoded TCR beta cDNA molecule per two T cells in model experiments. Using deep sequencing normalized with unique cDNA molecular identifiers, the study measured how TCR beta repertoire diversity changes with age. Four age groups were formed from the donors: young (average 16 years), middle-aged (approximately 40), aged (62) and long-lived (about 75). For two donors (one aged 18 to 30 and one aged 80 or older), the study analyzed two additional independent replicas of 1 million unique cDNA reads from the same blood draw. To avoid experimental bias, donors of different ages were distributed randomly across sequencing lanes.

Beyond this particular receptor, the publication reports: Estimates of total diversity based on one million sequenced T cells were considered lower bounds and underestimates. The CMV infection status of donors was not known, potentially confounding age-related changes in expanded clonotypes. The long-lived group showed more naive CD4+ T cells, fewer expanded clones and increased TCR diversity than the aged group, suggesting age selection. Conclusive comparison of naive and antigen-experienced compartments was prevented by the profiling of bulk unsorted PBMCs. As age increased, observed TCR beta diversity per million T cells dropped in a roughly linear way, and a significant reduction was already evident by age roughly 36. A strong correlation was found between observed TCR beta diversity and the percentage of naive T cells measured by flow cytometry.

The library relied on 5' RACE. The sample was run on an Illumina HiSeq 2500. A second PCR of roughly 7 to 12 cycles was run with a J-beta primer mix and a sample-barcoded 5' primer. Each TCR beta cDNA molecule received a unique molecular identifier from a template-switch 5' adaptor carrying 12 random nucleotides. Each sample yielded at least 2.5 million CDR3-containing paired-end reads. All of the RNA was converted into first-strand cDNA using the Mint cDNA synthesis kit, with a TRBC-specific oligonucleotide serving as the primer. All cDNA was treated with uracil-DNA glycosylase and then went through a first 18-cycle PCR with the universal primers M1SS and BC2_uni_R. As for the original processing: For normalization, 1 million high-quality reads, each with a distinct molecular identifier, were randomly selected from each sample. Reads with shared molecular identifiers were discarded instead of being binned into consensus sequences. MiTCR, with a Q25 quality threshold and the strictest error-elimination algorithm, was used for CDR3 identification, clonotype clustering and error correction. A nonparametric unseen species model using Euler transformation provided a lower-bound estimate of total TCR beta diversity. The raw public data were reprocessed by TCRdb itself: fastp quality trimming at Q25, MiXCR clonotype calling, in-frame beta chains only. CDR3 protein duplicates are merged, each entry listing the most common genes and DNA. The authors' filters were not applied to this entry. This sample gives about 900,000 distinct CDR3 sequences in total; approximately 67% of them show up just once. Of the sample, approximately 30% is held by the ten largest clones.

This TCR was sampled from a man aged 25-40 years in good health. The material sequenced was blood.

Read as DNA, the sequence is TGTGCCAGCAGCCTCCCGGCCCGGCCATATGGCTACACCTTC. It encodes CASSLPARPYGYTF. This chain joins TRBV12-3 or TRBV12-4 to TRBJ1-2; no D segment can be confidently identified. Including the terminal cysteine and phenylalanine, the CDR3 comprises 14 residues. This entry keeps only the CDR3 DNA: 42 bases, framed from base 1. V gives up 6 bases and J gives up 5 bases, and the segment between their germline ends measures 16 bases.